Here is one TCR beta chain with its context. These data belong to a study of cytomegalovirus exposure and HLA in healthy donors. Amplification used 60 Vbeta primers and 13 Jbeta primers. Assay used: immunoSEQ multiplex PCR; TCRdb lists only in-frame clones, some missing. Altogether 90,000 to 130,000 clones are present, around 83% being singletons, with the ten largest covering just under 3%. The receptor was derived from a woman in her sixties or seventies in good health and CMV-seropositive. The sequenced material came from PBMCs.

The CDR3, as DNA: TGTGCCAGCAGGTTCACAGGGTACGAGCAGTACTTC. Translated, it gives CASRFTGYEQYF. V usage is TRBV28 and J usage is TRBJ2-7; perhaps TRBD1 as D (6 bases). Germline V gene data show CDR1 as MDHEN and CDR2 as SYDVKM. Between the trimmed V and J ends, which lost 6 bases and 4 bases, there was a span of 10 bases. This CDR3 contains 12 residues.